A selection of T cell receptor beta chains follows, all from one sample in a study of human T cells and chemical hapten exposure. TCRdb re-derived calls from the RACE reads in MiXCR, one entry per CDR3 protein. Here the sample spans some 330,000 distinct CDR3 sequences, roughly 6% being singletons. The specimen comprised whole blood, sampled in connection with sensitization to the hapten diphenylcyclopropenone (DPC). These TCRs come from a woman between 18 and 29 years old with alopecia areata. Some clones in this sample may be carry-over from other donors' samples. Both conserved end residues are part of each CDR3. Fields, in order: V gene, clone size, J gene, D gene, CDR3 DNA, CDR3 protein. The D gene is left open where the match is weak. Rows give clone size only sometimes, using once, few, many, or a class for an expanded clone.

V: TRBV3-1
size: .
J: TRBJ1-1
D: .
DNA: TGTGCCAGCAGGGGGCCTCGTACTGAAGCTTTCTTT
CDR3: CASRGPRTEAFF

V: TRBV5-1
size: .
J: TRBJ2-5
D: .
DNA: TGCGCCAGCAGCTCGTTTCATTCTAGCGTTGAGACCCAGTACTTC
CDR3: CASSSFHSSVETQYF

V: TRBV12-3/TRBV12-4
size: few
J: TRBJ2-3
D: .
DNA: TGTGCCAGCAGCCCAGACGGTTGGAAGACAGATACGCAGTATTTT
CDR3: CASSPDGWKTDTQYF

V: TRBV7-2
size: few
J: TRBJ1-5
D: TRBD1
DNA: TGTGCCAGCAGCGTACGGACAGGGGAAGGTCAGCCCCAGCATTTT
CDR3: CASSVRTGEGQPQHF

V: TRBV20-1
size: .
J: TRBJ1-1
D: TRBD1
DNA: TGCAGTGCCGCGCCGGGACAGGGGGCGTCTGAAGCTTTCTTT
CDR3: CSAAPGQGASEAFF

V: TRBV7-9
size: few
J: TRBJ2-3
D: TRBD1
DNA: TGTGCCAGCAGCTCGAGACAGGGAGTAGTCACAGATACGCAGTATTTT
CDR3: CASSSRQGVVTDTQYF

V: TRBV29-1
size: many
J: TRBJ2-2
D: .
DNA: TGCAGCGTTTCGGGGGGCGGGCCAGGGGGGCCCGGGGAGCTGTTTTTT
CDR3: CSVSGGGPGGPGELFF

V: TRBV27
size: .
J: TRBJ2-4
D: .
DNA: TGTGCCAGCAGTCCCGGCCCTGGGACCATAAAAAACATTCAGTACTTC
CDR3: CASSPGPGTIKNIQYF

V: TRBV10-3
size: .
J: TRBJ1-1
D: .
DNA: TGTGCCATCAAGGGCTATAACACTGAAGCTTTCTTT
CDR3: CAIKGYNTEAFF

V: TRBV29-1
size: few
J: TRBJ2-3
D: TRBD2
DNA: TGCAGCGTTTCCGGGACTAGCTCCACAGATACGCAGTATTTT
CDR3: CSVSGTSSTDTQYF

V: TRBV2
size: many
J: TRBJ2-7
D: .
DNA: TGTGCCAGCCAAACCTCCTATAGCTCCTACGAGCAGTACTTC
CDR3: CASQTSYSSYEQYF

V: TRBV11-2
size: many
J: TRBJ2-1
D: TRBD2
DNA: TGTGCCAGCAGCTTAGATCAGATTTGGGAGGGGCAGTTCTTC
CDR3: CASSLDQIWEGQFF

V: TRBV27
size: many
J: TRBJ2-7
D: .
DNA: TGTGCCAGCAGTTTATGGGCAAACTACGAGCAGTACTTC
CDR3: CASSLWANYEQYF

V: TRBV27
size: few
J: TRBJ2-3
D: TRBD2
DNA: TGTGCCAGCAGTTTATTCGGCCTAGCGGGGGGGTATCGGAGCACAGATACGCAGTATTTT
CDR3: CASSLFGLAGGYRSTDTQYF

V: TRBV6-5
size: few
J: TRBJ2-5
D: .
DNA: TGTGCCAGCGGTCCAGGGGTAGAGACCCAGTACTTC
CDR3: CASGPGVETQYF

V: TRBV4-1
size: .
J: TRBJ2-2
D: TRBD1
DNA: TGCGCCAGCAGCCGGACAGGCGAGAACACCGGGGAGCTGTTTTTT
CDR3: CASSRTGENTGELFF

V: TRBV12-5
size: many
J: TRBJ2-3
D: .
DNA: TGTGCTAGTGGTTTCAGCGGAGGCACAGATACGCAGTATTTT
CDR3: CASGFSGGTDTQYF